This note documents a single TCR beta chain sequence. Time point defined: persistent/refractory GD, antithyroid drugs over 5 years with positive TRAb. The TCR library was prepared using RNA isolated from PBMCs. The data originate from a study of regulatory T cells in long-lasting Graves disease. According to the study, TCR beta libraries were built with iRepertoire HTBI primers and CDR3-region Arm-PCR. TCRdb analysed the multiplex PCR reads with MiXCR anew, one entry per CDR3 protein. The table records some 300,000 distinct CDR3 sequences, roughly a fifth of them present only once. This receptor was obtained from a female donor with Graves disease. This specimen consisted of peripheral blood mononuclear cells (PBMCs), obtained when the disease was refractory, from a patient treated with antithyroid drugs.

The DNA of the CDR3 is TGTGCCATCAGTGAGTCGGCGGGGACTCCCTCCTACGAGCAGTACTTC. Translated, it gives CAISESAGTPSYEQYF. This chain links TRBV10-3 with TRBJ2-7; possibly TRBD2 for D (6 bases). V gave up 0 bases and J gave up 0 bases, with 12 bases separating them. There are 16 residues in the CDR3. Germline V CDR1 and CDR2: ENHRY, SYGVKD.